A selection of T cell receptor beta chains follows, all from one sample in a study of T cell responses to AZD1222 COVID-19 vaccine. Here immunoSEQ multiplex PCR was the method, and the copy in TCRdb shows in-frame clones only, minus some. The sample includes tens of thousands of clones, around 85% of them seen just once. Material: peripheral blood, obtained 28 days after the second AZD1222 dose. Every receptor here comes from an adult who received the AZD1222 COVID-19 vaccine. Both conserved end residues are part of each CDR3. Fields, in order: V gene, J gene, D gene, clone size, CDR3 DNA, CDR3 protein. The D gene is left open where the match is weak. The listing skips clone size in some rows; elsewhere it reads once, few, many or a size class.

>TRBV5-4|TRBJ1-5|-|-
TGTGCCAGCAGCTTGGACAATCAGCCCCAGCATTTT
CASSLDNQPQHF
>TRBV5-1|TRBJ1-1|-|-
TGCGCCAGCAGCTTGGCCGGAAACACTGAAGCTTTCTTT
CASSLAGNTEAFF
>TRBV29-1|TRBJ2-7|TRBD1|-
TGCAGCGCCGTGACAGGGGCCTCCTACGAGCAGTACTTC
CSAVTGASYEQYF
>TRBV11-2|TRBJ2-2|-|few
TGTGCCAGCAGAACCCCGAACACCGGGGAGCTGTTTTTT
CASRTPNTGELFF
>TRBV6-6|TRBJ1-1|-|-
TGTGCCAGCAGTTACAATCGGGGCACTGAAGCTTTCTTT
CASSYNRGTEAFF
>TRBV30|TRBJ2-4|-|-
TGTGCCTGGGCGAATGGGGCGAGAAACATTCAGTACTTC
CAWANGARNIQYF
>TRBV6-5|TRBJ1-2|-|-
TGTGCCAGCAGCAGAGGGACTGACTATGGCTACACCTTC
CASSRGTDYGYTF
>TRBV18|TRBJ1-4|-|once
TGTGCCAGCTCACCACCTCTGGCAATCCGGGGTGAAAAACTGTTTTTT
CASSPPLAIRGEKLFF
>TRBV24-1|TRBJ1-2|-|-
TGTGCCACCAGTGAGCAGGGCGAATCTATCTATGGCTACACCTTC
CATSEQGESIYGYTF
>TRBV19|TRBJ1-5|-|-
TGTGCCAGTATCGCGCAGGGTGCATGGAGCAATCAGCCCCAGCATTTT
CASIAQGAWSNQPQHF
>TRBV30|TRBJ1-2|-|-
TGTGCCTGGAGTGCGACCGGGACGGGGAATAGTGGCTACACCTTC
CAWSATGTGNSGYTF
>TRBV15|TRBJ2-3|-|-
TGTGCCACCAGCAGAGATCGAGGAGCAGATACGCAGTATTTT
CATSRDRGADTQYF
>TRBV28|TRBJ1-6|TRBD1|once
TGTGCCAGCAGTGCTACCCGGGACAGAACGCTTTTCGGTAATTCACCCCTCCACTTT
CASSATRDRTLFGNSPLHF
>TRBV5-8|TRBJ1-2|TRBD1|few
TGTGCCAGCAGCTTGAGCGACAGGGGGACCGATGGCTACACCTTC
CASSLSDRGTDGYTF
>TRBV3-1/TRBV3-2|TRBJ1-2|-|-
TGTGCCAGCACCCGGGGGGGAGGGAACTATGGCTACACCTTC
CASTRGGGNYGYTF
>TRBV9|TRBJ2-2|-|-
TGTGCCAGCATGCCCGGGACTTATCTCACCGGGGAGCTGTTTTTT
CASMPGTYLTGELFF
>TRBV18|TRBJ2-1|-|once
TGTGCCAGCTCACCACAGGCAACGGGGAGCTCCTACAATGAGCAGTTCTTC
CASSPQATGSSYNEQFF
>TRBV14|TRBJ2-1|-|-
TGTGCCAGCAGCCTCCGCAAAGGAAGGAGCTCCTACAATGAGCAGTTCTTC
CASSLRKGRSSYNEQFF
>TRBV28|TRBJ1-3|-|-
TGTGCCAGCAGTTTCACAGGGAATTATGGAAACACCATATATTTT
CASSFTGNYGNTIYF
>TRBV19|TRBJ1-3|TRBD1|once
TGTGCCAGTAGTCCGACAGGGCCTGGAAACACCATATATTTT
CASSPTGPGNTIYF
>TRBV9|TRBJ1-1|-|-
TGTGCCAGCAGCGTAGCACTCATGAACACTGAAGCTTTCTTT
CASSVALMNTEAFF
>TRBV28|TRBJ2-5|-|once
TGTGCCAGCAGTTTGACGGGCGGCCTCGGGGAGGAGACCCAGTACTTC
CASSLTGGLGEETQYF
>TRBV28|TRBJ1-5|-|-
TGTGCCAGCAGTTTGGACACTAATAGCAATCAGCCCCAGCATTTT
CASSLDTNSNQPQHF
>TRBV6-5|TRBJ2-2|-|-
TGTGCCAGCAGTTCAACCAGGGGCATCGGGGAGCTGTTTTTT
CASSSTRGIGELFF
>TRBV30|TRBJ1-2|-|-
TGTGCCTGGAGTCCTGGACAACTTGGCTACACCTTC
CAWSPGQLGYTF
>TRBV5-1|TRBJ2-1|-|-
TGCGCCAGCAGCCAACTAGGACTACTCTACGATGAGCAGTTCTTC
CASSQLGLLYDEQFF
>TRBV5-1|TRBJ2-7|TRBD2|once
TGCGCCAGCAGCCGGGGCGCTACGGGACTAGCAAACTACGAGCAGTACTTC
CASSRGATGLANYEQYF
>TRBV28|TRBJ1-1|-|-
TGTGCCAGCAGTTTAAATAAGGTGAACACTGAAGCTTTCTTT
CASSLNKVNTEAFF
>TRBV30|TRBJ1-2|TRBD1|few
TGTGCCTGGAGTGTACAGGGGCCCAACTATGGCTACACCTTC
CAWSVQGPNYGYTF
>TRBV6-5|TRBJ1-2|TRBD1|-
TGTGCCAGCAGGGGACAGGGCTGGGATGGCTACACCTTC
CASRGQGWDGYTF
>TRBV5-1|TRBJ2-7|-|-
TGCGCCAGCAGCCTCCCGACGGGAACCTACGAGCAGTACTTC
CASSLPTGTYEQYF
>TRBV28|TRBJ2-7|-|-
TGTGCCAGCAGTTTTGCAGGAGTACGTTCCTTC
CASSFAGVRSF
>TRBV9|TRBJ2-7|TRBD2|-
TGTGCCAGCAGCCTGACTAGCGCGACTACCTACGAGCAGTACTTC
CASSLTSATTYEQYF
>TRBV4-2|TRBJ1-5|-|-
TGTGCCAGCAGCCAAAGTGGGCAGAGCAATCAGCCCCAGCATTTT
CASSQSGQSNQPQHF
>TRBV5-4|TRBJ1-3|-|few
TGTGCCAGCAGCTTGGCGGGCAGCTCTGGAAACACCATATATTTT
CASSLAGSSGNTIYF
>TRBV7-6|TRBJ2-6|-|-
TGTGCCAGCAGCCCAGAGGGGTTCTCTGGGGCCAACGTCCTGACTTTC
CASSPEGFSGANVLTF
>TRBV4-1|TRBJ1-3|-|-
TGCGCCAGCAGCCAACGACCGATCTCTGGAAACACCATATATTTT
CASSQRPISGNTIYF
>TRBV30|TRBJ1-3|-|-
TGTGCCTGGAGTGTTGGGAGCTCTGGAAACACCATATATTTT
CAWSVGSSGNTIYF
>TRBV25-1|TRBJ2-5|-|-
TGTGCCAGCAGTGAAGCGAACTTTGGGACCCAGTACTTC
CASSEANFGTQYF
>TRBV4-2|TRBJ1-1|TRBD1|-
TGTGCCAGCAGCCAATCACAGGGGGACACTGAAGCTTTCTTT
CASSQSQGDTEAFF
>TRBV4-1|TRBJ1-5|-|-
TGCGCCAGCAGCTCCCGTCAGAGCAATCAGCCCCAGCATTTT
CASSSRQSNQPQHF
>TRBV29-1|TRBJ1-2|-|once
TGCAGCGTTGAAGAATTCGATTCGGGGCAGGCTACAACCCGATATGGCTACACCTTC
CSVEEFDSGQATTRYGYTF
>TRBV28|TRBJ2-7|TRBD2|few
TGTGCCAGCAGTCAACTAGCGGGAGCGGTGGAGCAGTACTTC
CASSQLAGAVEQYF
>TRBV29-1|TRBJ2-1|-|-
TGCAGCGCTCCAGGGCAGGTAAACAATGAGCAGTTCTTC
CSAPGQVNNEQFF
>TRBV30|TRBJ1-6|-|-
TGTGCCTGGGGACAATATAATTCACCCCTCCACTTT
CAWGQYNSPLHF
>TRBV5-1|TRBJ2-3|-|-
TGCGCCAGCAGCTTGTTGGGCAGAAAGACCACAGATACGCAGTATTTT
CASSLLGRKTTDTQYF
>TRBV19|TRBJ1-3|TRBD1|-
TGTGCCAGTAGTAAGGGACAGGGCCCCTCTGGAAACACCATATATTTT
CASSKGQGPSGNTIYF
>TRBV18|TRBJ1-1|-|-
TGTGCCAGCTCACCAGGACAGTCCCGCACTGAAGCTTTCTTT
CASSPGQSRTEAFF
>TRBV7-2|TRBJ1-3|TRBD1|-
TGTGCCAGCAGCTTAGTTGGCCAGGGGGTGTCTGGAAACACCATATATTTT
CASSLVGQGVSGNTIYF
>TRBV30|TRBJ1-5|-|-
TGTGCCTGGAGTGCAGGGACCAATCAGCCCCAGCATTTT
CAWSAGTNQPQHF
>TRBV12-3/TRBV12-4|TRBJ1-4|TRBD1|-
TGTGCCAGCAGTAGGACAGGGAGGGAAAAACTGTTTTTT
CASSRTGREKLFF
>TRBV3-1/TRBV3-2|TRBJ1-5|TRBD1|-
TGTGCCAGCAGCCCAGGGACAGTTAGCAATCAGCCCCAGCATTTT
CASSPGTVSNQPQHF